Reported below is one T cell receptor beta chain. Its matching antigen is unknown. Trimming removed 4 bases from V and 1 base from J, with 16 bases in between. The CDR3 has 16 residues. The germline V gene encodes CDR1 KGHSY and CDR2 FQNENV. Sequencing used immunoSEQ multiplex PCR; TCRdb keeps in-frame clones, though not all of them. The data show tens of thousands of clones, approximately 89% seen once. The data were taken from a study of OX40 agonist ivuxolimab in advanced cancers. Study observations and caveats: Some patients without response likewise showed low normalized clonal expansion.

The sample in question was CD4+ or CD8+ T cells sorted from blood, obtained in a trial of the OX40 agonist ivuxolimab. The chain is built from TRBV16 and TRBJ1-1; D ambiguous. The clonotype was recovered from an adult with an advanced solid tumor such as melanoma, head and neck, liver or kidney cancer. The CDR3 sequence is CASSPRIQQANTEAFF. Here the CDR3 DNA reads TGTGCCAGCAGCCCCAGAATTCAGCAGGCGAACACTGAAGCTTTCTTT.